The clone carrying this T cell receptor (beta chain) has ten or more counts. What it recognizes is unknown. This record comes from a study of T cells after posttransplantation cyclophosphamide. Regarding the study as a whole: After PTCy, TRB diversity resembled that of CNI/methotrexate controls. Blood and skin or GI T cell repertoires showed limited TRB overlap.

The V and J ends lost 1 base and 5 bases respectively, with 14 bases between them. CDR3 length: 15 amino acids. CDR1 and CDR2 (germline): LGHNA, YNFKEQ. TCRdb's table, derived via immunoSEQ multiplex PCR, lists solely in-frame clones and lacks some. The sample contains about 17,000 clones, none of them singletons. A marrow graft followed busulfan-fludarabine conditioning, with cyclophosphamide on days +3 and +4. V is TRBV4-2 and J is TRBJ1-1; D perhaps matches TRBD1 (5 bases). The sequencing used PBMCs, collected after allogeneic stem cell transplant with posttransplant cyclophosphamide. This sequence originates from a female patient between 30 and 39 years old who received an allogeneic stem cell transplant from a related donor, was CMV-positive, and had no GVHD. Some T cells here may be from the graft donor. In DNA form, the CDR3 reads TGTGCCAGCAGCCAAGTTGGGGCGCATGATACTGAAGCTTTCTTT. It encodes CASSQVGAHDTEAFF.